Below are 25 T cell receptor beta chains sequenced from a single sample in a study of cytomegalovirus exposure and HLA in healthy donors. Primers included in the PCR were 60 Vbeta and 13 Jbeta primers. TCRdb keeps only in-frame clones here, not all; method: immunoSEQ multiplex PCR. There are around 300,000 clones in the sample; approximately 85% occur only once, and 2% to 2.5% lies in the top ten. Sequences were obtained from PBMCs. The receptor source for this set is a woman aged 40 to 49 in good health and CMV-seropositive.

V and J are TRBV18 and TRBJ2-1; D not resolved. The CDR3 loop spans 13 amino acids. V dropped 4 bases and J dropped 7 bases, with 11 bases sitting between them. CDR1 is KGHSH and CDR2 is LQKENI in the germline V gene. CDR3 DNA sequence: TGTGCCAGCTCACTCGACGTAGCTAATGAGCAGTTCTTC. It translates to CASSLDVANEQFF.

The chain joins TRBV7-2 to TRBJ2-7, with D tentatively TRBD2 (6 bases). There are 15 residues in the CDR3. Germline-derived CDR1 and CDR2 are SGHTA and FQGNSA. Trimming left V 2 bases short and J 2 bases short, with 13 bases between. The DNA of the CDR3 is TGTGCCAGCAGCTTACAGGGAGCTAGCGCCTACGAGCAGTACTTC. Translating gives CASSLQGASAYEQYF. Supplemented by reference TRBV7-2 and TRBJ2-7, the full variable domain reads GAGVSQSPSNKVTEKGKDVELRCDPISGHTALYWYRQSLGQGLEFLIYFQGNSAPDKSGLPSDRFSAERTGGSVSTLTIQRTQQEDSAVYLCASSLQGASAYEQYFGPGTRLTVT.

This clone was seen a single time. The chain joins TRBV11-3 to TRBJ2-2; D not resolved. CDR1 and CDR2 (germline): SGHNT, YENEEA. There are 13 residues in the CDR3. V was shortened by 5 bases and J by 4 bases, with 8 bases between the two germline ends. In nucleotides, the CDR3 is TGTGCCAGCAGCCCCCTGAGCACCGGGGAGCTGTTTTTT. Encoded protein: CASSPLSTGELFF.

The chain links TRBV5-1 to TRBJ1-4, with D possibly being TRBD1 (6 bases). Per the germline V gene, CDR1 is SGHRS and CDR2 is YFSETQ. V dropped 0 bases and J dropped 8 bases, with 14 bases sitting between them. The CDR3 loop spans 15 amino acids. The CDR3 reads CASSLAGAVEEKLFF. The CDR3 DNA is TGCGCCAGCAGCTTGGCAGGGGCTGTAGAGGAAAAACTGTTTTTT.

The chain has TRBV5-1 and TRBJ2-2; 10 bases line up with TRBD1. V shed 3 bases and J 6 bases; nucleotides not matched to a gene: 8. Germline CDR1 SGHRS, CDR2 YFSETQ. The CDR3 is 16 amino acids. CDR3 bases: TGCGCCAGCAGCTCCCGAGACAGGGGGCGGGCCGGGGAGCTGTTTTTT. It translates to CASSSRDRGRAGELFF. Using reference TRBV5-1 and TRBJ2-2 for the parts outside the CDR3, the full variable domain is KAGVTQTPRYLIKTRGQQVTLSCSPISGHRSVSWYQQTPGQGLQFLFEYFSETQRNKGNFPGRFSGRQFSNSRSEMNVSTLELGDSALYLCASSSRDRGRAGELFFGEGSRLTVL.

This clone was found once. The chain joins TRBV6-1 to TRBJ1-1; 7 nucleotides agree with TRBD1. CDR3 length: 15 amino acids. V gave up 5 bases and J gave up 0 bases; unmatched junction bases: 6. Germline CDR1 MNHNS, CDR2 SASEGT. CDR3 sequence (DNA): TGTGCCAGCAGTCCAGGGGGTTGGGTGAACACTGAAGCTTTCTTT. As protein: CASSPGGWVNTEAFF.

DNA of the CDR3: TGTGCCAGCAGCTTAAAAGGACAAGGGGCCGGCACTGAAGCTTTCTTT. Its translation: CASSLKGQGAGTEAFF. V and J are TRBV11-1 and TRBJ1-1, with a tentative D call TRBD1 (5 bases). Trimming took 2 bases from V and 4 from J, leaving 17 bases between them. Germline assignment: CDR1 SGHAT and CDR2 FQDESV (reference sequence). This CDR3 comprises 16 residues.

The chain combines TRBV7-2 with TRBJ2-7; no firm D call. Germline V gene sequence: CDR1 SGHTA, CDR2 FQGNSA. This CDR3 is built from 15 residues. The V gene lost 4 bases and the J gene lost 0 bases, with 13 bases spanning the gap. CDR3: CASSSSLTASYEQYF. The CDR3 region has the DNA TGTGCCAGCAGCTCATCTCTGACTGCCTCCTACGAGCAGTACTTC.

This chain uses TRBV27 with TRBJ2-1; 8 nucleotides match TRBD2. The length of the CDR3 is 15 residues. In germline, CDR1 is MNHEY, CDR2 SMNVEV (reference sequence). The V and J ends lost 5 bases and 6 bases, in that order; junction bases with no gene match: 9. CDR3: CASSPPRTSFNEQFF. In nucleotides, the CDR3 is TGTGCCAGCAGTCCTCCCCGGACTAGCTTCAATGAGCAGTTCTTC.

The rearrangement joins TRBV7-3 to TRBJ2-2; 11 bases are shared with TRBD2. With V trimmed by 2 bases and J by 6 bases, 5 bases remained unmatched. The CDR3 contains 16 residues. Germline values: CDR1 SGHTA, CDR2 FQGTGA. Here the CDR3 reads CASSLLAGGYSGELFF. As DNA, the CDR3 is TGTGCCAGCAGCTTACTAGCGGGGGGTTATTCCGGGGAGCTGTTTTTT.

CDR3 in DNA: TGCGCCAGCAGCCAAGGGGCTAGCGAGAACACCGGGGAGCTGTTTTTT. Protein: CASSQGASENTGELFF. The chain employs TRBV4-1 and TRBJ2-2; perhaps TRBD2 as D (6 bases). Trimming pared 1 base from V and 1 base from J, leaving 10 bases between. The germline gives CDR1 MGHRA, CDR2 YSYEKL. The CDR3 covers 16 residues.

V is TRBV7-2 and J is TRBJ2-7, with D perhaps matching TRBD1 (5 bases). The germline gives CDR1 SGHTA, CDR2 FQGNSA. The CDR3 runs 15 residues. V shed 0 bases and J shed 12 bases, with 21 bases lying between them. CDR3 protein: CASSLALKGPKGLYF. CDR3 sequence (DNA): TGTGCCAGCAGCTTAGCGCTTAAGGGGCCAAAAGGTCTGTACTTC.

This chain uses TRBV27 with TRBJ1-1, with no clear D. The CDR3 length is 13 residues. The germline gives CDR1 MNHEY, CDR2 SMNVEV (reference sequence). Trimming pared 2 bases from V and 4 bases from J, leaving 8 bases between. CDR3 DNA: TGTGCCAGCAGTTTAAAACAGTTCACTGAAGCTTTCTTT. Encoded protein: CASSLKQFTEAFF.

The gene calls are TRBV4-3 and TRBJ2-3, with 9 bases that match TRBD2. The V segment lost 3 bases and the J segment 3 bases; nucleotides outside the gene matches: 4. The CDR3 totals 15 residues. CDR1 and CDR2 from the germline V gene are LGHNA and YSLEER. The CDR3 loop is CASSQMTSGTDTQYF. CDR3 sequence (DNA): TGCGCCAGCAGCCAGATGACTAGCGGAACAGATACGCAGTATTTT.

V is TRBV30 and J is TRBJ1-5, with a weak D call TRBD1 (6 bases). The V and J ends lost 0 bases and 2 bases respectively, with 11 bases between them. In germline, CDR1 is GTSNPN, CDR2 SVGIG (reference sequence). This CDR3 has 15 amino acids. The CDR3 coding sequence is TGTGCCTGGAGTGTACGAGGGGGAGGCAATCAGCCCCAGCATTTT. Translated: CAWSVRGGGNQPQHF. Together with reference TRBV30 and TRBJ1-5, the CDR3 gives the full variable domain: SQTIHQWPATLVQPVGSPLSLECTVEGTSNPNLYWYRQAAGRGLQLLFYSVGIGQISSEVPQNLSASRPQDRQFILSSKKLLLSDSGFYLCAWSVRGGGNQPQHFGDGTRLSIL.

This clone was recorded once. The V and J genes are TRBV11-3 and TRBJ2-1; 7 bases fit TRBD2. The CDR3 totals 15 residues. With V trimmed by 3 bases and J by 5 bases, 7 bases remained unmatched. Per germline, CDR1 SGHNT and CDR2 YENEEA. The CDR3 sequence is CASSLTSKVHNEQFF. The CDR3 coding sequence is TGTGCCAGCAGCTTGACTAGCAAGGTCCACAATGAGCAGTTCTTC.

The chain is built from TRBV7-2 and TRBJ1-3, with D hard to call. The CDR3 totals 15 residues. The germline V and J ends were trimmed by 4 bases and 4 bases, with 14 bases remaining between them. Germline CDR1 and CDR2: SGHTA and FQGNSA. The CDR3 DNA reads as TGTGCCAGCAGCTCTGGCGCCGGAGGGGGAAACACCATATATTTT. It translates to CASSSGAGGGNTIYF.

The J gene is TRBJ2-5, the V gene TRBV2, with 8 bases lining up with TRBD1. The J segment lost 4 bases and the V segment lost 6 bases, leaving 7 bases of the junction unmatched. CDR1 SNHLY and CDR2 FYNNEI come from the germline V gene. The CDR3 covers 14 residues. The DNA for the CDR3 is TGTGCCAGCAGACGGACAGGGTTACTAGAGACCCAGTACTTC. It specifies CASRRTGLLETQYF.

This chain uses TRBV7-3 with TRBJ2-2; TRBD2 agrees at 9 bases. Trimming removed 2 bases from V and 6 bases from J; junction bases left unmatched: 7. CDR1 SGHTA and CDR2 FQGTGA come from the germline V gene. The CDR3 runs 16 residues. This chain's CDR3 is CASSLQGLAGSGELFF. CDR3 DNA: TGTGCCAGCAGCTTACAGGGACTAGCAGGCTCCGGGGAGCTGTTTTTT.

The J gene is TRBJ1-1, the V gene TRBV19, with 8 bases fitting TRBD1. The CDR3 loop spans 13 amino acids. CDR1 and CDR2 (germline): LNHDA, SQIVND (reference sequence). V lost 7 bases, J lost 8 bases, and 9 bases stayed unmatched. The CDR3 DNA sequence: TGTGCCAGTACCCTATACAGGGGGTCGGAAGCTTTCTTT. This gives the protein CASTLYRGSEAFF.

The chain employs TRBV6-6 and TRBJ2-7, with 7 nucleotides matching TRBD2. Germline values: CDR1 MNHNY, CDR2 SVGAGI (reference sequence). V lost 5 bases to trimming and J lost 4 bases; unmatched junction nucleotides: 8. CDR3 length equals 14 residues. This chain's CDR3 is CASSGWEGRYEQYF. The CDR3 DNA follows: TGTGCCAGCAGTGGGTGGGAGGGCCGTTACGAGCAGTACTTC.

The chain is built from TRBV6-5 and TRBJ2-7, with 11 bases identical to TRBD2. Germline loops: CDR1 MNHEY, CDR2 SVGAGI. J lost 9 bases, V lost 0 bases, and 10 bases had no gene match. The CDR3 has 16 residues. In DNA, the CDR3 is TGTGCCAGCAGTTACTCGACTAGCGGGGCCATCGGGTCGCAGTACTTC. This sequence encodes CASSYSTSGAIGSQYF.

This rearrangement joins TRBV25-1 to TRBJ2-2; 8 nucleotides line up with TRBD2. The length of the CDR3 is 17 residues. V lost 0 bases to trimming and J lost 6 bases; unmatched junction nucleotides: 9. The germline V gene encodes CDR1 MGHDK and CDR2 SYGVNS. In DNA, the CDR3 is TGTGCCAGCAGTGAATACTTCCGGCTAGCGGGTTCCGGGGAGCTGTTTTTT. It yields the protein CASSEYFRLAGSGELFF. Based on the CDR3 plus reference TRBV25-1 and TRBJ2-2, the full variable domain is EADIYQTPRYLVIGTGKKITLECSQTMGHDKMYWYQQDPGMELHLIHYSYGVNSTEKGDLSSESTVSRIRTEHFPLTLESARPSHTSQYLCASSEYFRLAGSGELFFGEGSRLTVL.

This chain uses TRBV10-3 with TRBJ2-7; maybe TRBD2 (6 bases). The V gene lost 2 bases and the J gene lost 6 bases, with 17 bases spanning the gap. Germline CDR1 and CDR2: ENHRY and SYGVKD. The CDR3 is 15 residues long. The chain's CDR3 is CAISEGDSQVGEQYF. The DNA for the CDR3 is TGTGCCATCAGTGAGGGGGACTCCCAGGTCGGCGAGCAGTACTTC.

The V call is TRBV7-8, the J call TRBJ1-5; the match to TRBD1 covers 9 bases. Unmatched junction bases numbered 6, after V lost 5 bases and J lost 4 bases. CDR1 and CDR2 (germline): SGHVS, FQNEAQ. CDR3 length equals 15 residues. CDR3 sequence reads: CASSRDRGGNQPQHF. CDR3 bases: TGTGCCAGCAGCCGCGACAGGGGGGGTAATCAGCCCCAGCATTTT.